The present T cell receptor beta chain was sequenced within a study of T cell repertoires in cytomegalovirus infection (dated by TCRdb to the late 2010s). With respect to the entire study: The peptide stimulations were aimed at well-studied HLA-B-restricted epitopes as well as recently identified HLA-C-restricted CMV epitopes, whose presentation resists viral immunomodulation. Donor HLA type was relevant to the analysis, as public TCR beta signatures indicated carriage of CMV infection together with the matching HLA type. Study-level results and caveats: In both this cohort and an independent roughly 330-donor cohort, the cumulative frequency of public TCR beta family members distinguished carriers of CMV infection plus the relevant HLA type. In the ex vivo response, HLA-C-restricted CMV-specific TCR beta clonotypes were dominant, and in two of eight donors the single most frequent clonotype came from this HLA-C-restricted group.

With respect to this clonotype: No cognate antigen has been identified for it. Per-nucleotide qualities are absent, and no much larger clonotype sits a single base away.

A distance of 13 bases separates the germline ends of V and J, which lose 0 bases and 7 bases respectively. From the cysteine through the phenylalanine, the CDR3 covers 14 amino acids. CDR3 DNA only is kept here, 42 bases in frame from base 1. Looking up the germline V gene yields CDR1 MGHRA and CDR2 YSYEKL. TCRdb records Illumina HiSeq 1500 as the sequencer. TCRdb passed the public sequencing reads through fastp at Q25 and MiXCR, retaining productive beta sequences. CDR3 protein duplicates are merged, each entry listing the most common genes and DNA. The sample includes around 770,000 distinct CDR3 sequences, with roughly 29% observed a single time. The ten top clones hold roughly 13% of the sample. Sample treatment or condition, as interpreted from the label and publication: in vitro stimulation with specific CMV peptide epitopes to enrich CMV-specific T cells.

The rearrangement joined TRBV4-1 to TRBJ2-7; tentative D gene TRBD2, with 7 bases matching. Here the sequenced sample was cultured CD8+ T cells from PBMCs, taken from culture after CMV antigen stimulation. This TCR was recovered from a human donor in good health (CMV status not recorded). Some clones in this sample may be carry-over from other donors' samples. The DNA sequence is as follows: TGCGCCAGCAGCCAAGAAGGGGGGGCTGGGGAGCAGTACTTC. Translation gives CASSQEGGAGEQYF.